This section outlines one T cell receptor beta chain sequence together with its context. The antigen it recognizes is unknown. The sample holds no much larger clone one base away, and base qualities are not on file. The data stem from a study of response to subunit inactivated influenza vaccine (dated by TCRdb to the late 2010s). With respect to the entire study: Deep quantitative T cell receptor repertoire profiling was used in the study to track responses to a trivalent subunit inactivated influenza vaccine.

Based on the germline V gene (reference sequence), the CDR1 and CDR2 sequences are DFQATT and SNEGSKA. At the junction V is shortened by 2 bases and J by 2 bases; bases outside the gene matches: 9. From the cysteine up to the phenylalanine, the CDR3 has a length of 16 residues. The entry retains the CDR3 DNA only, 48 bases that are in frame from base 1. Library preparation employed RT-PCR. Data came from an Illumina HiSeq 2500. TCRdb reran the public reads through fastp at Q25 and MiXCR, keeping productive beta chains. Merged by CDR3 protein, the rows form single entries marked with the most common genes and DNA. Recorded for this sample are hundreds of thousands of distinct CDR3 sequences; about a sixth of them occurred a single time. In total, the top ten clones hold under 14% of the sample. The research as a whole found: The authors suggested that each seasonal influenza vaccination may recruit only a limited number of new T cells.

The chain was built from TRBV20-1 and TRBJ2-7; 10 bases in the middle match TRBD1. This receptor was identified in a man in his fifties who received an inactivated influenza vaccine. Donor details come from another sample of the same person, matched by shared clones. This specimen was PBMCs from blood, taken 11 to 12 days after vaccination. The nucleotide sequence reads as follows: TGCAGTGCTAGATCTCTAGCCGGGACAGGGGCCTACGAGCAGTACTTC. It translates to CSARSLAGTGAYEQYF.